What follows are 11 T cell receptor beta chains derived from one specimen sequenced in a study of cytomegalovirus exposure and HLA in healthy donors. The PCR contained 60 Vbeta and 13 Jbeta primers. Method: immunoSEQ multiplex PCR; TCRdb's copy keeps in-frame clones and lacks some. The table lists some 150,000 clones, roughly 77% of them singletons, with approximately 7.7% in the top ten. The sample was PBMCs. The receptors derive from a man aged 25 to 40 in good health and CMV-seropositive.

There are a few counts of this clone. The chain links TRBV27 to TRBJ2-5; D ambiguous. The CDR3 is 12 residues long. Trimming shortened V by 8 bases and J by 1 base, and 8 bases separated the two germline ends. Germline V lookup: CDR1 MNHEY, CDR2 SMNVEV (reference sequence). As DNA, the CDR3 is TGTGCCAGCCCAGGCCCCCAAGAGACCCAGTACTTC. This codes for CASPGPQETQYF.

The rearrangement uses TRBV29-1 and TRBJ1-1; 8 bases are shared with TRBD1. CDR3 length: 13 amino acids. V shed 6 bases, J shed 5 bases, and the junction held 8 bases outside the gene matches. Germline values: CDR1 SQVTM, CDR2 ANQGSEA. CDR3 DNA: TGCAGCGTCCGTACAGGGGGTCAAACTGAAGCTTTCTTT. It translates to CSVRTGGQTEAFF.

This clone was observed a few times. The chain uses TRBV30 and TRBJ2-3; D call uncertain. The CDR3 is 12 amino acids. Germline CDR1 and CDR2: GTSNPN and SVGIG (reference sequence). V shed 4 bases and J shed 0 bases, with 5 bases lying between them. The CDR3 loop reads CAWTISTDTQYF. CDR3 coding DNA: TGTGCCTGGACTATTAGCACAGATACGCAGTATTTT.

This clone has only a few counts. The chain combines TRBV28 with TRBJ2-1; 8 bases are shared with TRBD2. This CDR3 has 17 residues. J was trimmed by 14 bases and V by 5 bases; bases with no gene match: 23. Looked up from germline, CDR1 is MDHEN and CDR2 is SYDVKM. The chain's CDR3 is CASSPALGWGGRFPKFF. CDR3 DNA sequence: TGTGCCAGCAGTCCCGCCCTCGGGTGGGGCGGGAGGTTTCCGAAGTTCTTC.

This rearrangement joins TRBV15 to TRBJ2-5, with D maybe TRBD2 (5 bases). The CDR3 totals 13 residues. Trimming removed 1 base from V and 5 bases from J, with 8 bases in between. Germline lookup yields CDR1 LNHNV and CDR2 YYDKDF (reference sequence). DNA of the CDR3: TGTGCCACCAGCAGAGGGGGAGTCGAGACCCAGTACTTC. Amino acid sequence: CATSRGGVETQYF.

Notes on this clone: The sample has other DNA sequences that encode this CDR3 too. The chain couples TRBV7-2 to TRBJ2-1; the match to TRBD1 covers 7 bases. The CDR3 runs to 16 residues. Germline assignment: CDR1 SGHTA and CDR2 FQGNSA. V trimming: 6 bases; J trimming: 0 bases; junction bases outside the gene matches: 8. CDR3 sequence (DNA): TGTGCCAGCAGGGGGCCCCGGGACAGCTCCTACAATGAGCAGTTCTTC. Translating it yields CASRGPRDSSYNEQFF.

The V gene is TRBV2, the J gene TRBJ2-5; 9 bases agree with TRBD2. J was trimmed by 2 bases and V by 7 bases; bases with no gene match: 5. Germline loops: CDR1 SNHLY, CDR2 FYNNEI. This CDR3 region has 14 residues. The CDR3: CASTRLAGQETQYF. CDR3 bases: TGTGCCAGCACTCGTCTAGCGGGGCAAGAGACCCAGTACTTC. Using reference TRBV2 and TRBJ2-5 for the parts outside the CDR3, the full variable domain is EPEVTQTPSHQVTQMGQEVILRCVPISNHLYFYWYRQILGQKVEFLVSFYNNEISEKSEIFDDQFSVERPDGSNFTLKIRSTKLEDSAMYFCASTRLAGQETQYFGPGTRLLVL.

The chain couples TRBV27 to TRBJ2-7; D is unresolved. There are 13 residues in the CDR3. V was shortened by 5 bases and J by 0 bases, with 8 bases between the two germline ends. Germline CDR1 is MNHEY and CDR2 is SMNVEV (reference sequence). CDR3 sequence: CASSPSLSYEQYF. CDR3 nucleotide sequence: TGTGCCAGCAGTCCCTCCCTCTCCTACGAGCAGTACTTC.

The rearrangement joins TRBV5-1 to TRBJ2-7; 9 nucleotides align to TRBD2. V shed 0 bases and J 2 bases; nucleotides not matched to a gene: 6. The germline V gene has CDR1 SGHRS and CDR2 YFSETQ. The CDR3 contains 16 residues. In DNA form, the CDR3 reads TGCGCCAGCAGCTTGGAGGGTAGCGGGAGAACCTACGAGCAGTACTTC. This gives the protein CASSLEGSGRTYEQYF.

The chain uses TRBV28 and TRBJ2-1; 13 nucleotides align to TRBD2. With 4 bases clipped from V and 6 bases from J, the junction kept 6 bases outside the gene matches. Germline V CDR1 and CDR2: MDHEN, SYDVKM. The CDR3 is made up of 16 amino acids. The CDR3 DNA sequence: TGTGCCAGCAGTTCACCCGGGACTAGCGGGATCAATGAGCAGTTCTTC. This translates into CASSSPGTSGINEQFF.

In DNA form, the CDR3 reads TGTGCCAGCAGCCCTCGGACAGGGACCAACACCGGGGAGCTGTTTTTT. Translated, it gives CASSPRTGTNTGELFF. This chain joins TRBV11-3 and TRBJ2-2, with 8 bases identical to TRBD1. This CDR3 comprises 16 residues. V gave up 5 bases and J gave up 2 bases; unmatched junction bases: 7. Germline CDR1 and CDR2: SGHNT and YENEEA.